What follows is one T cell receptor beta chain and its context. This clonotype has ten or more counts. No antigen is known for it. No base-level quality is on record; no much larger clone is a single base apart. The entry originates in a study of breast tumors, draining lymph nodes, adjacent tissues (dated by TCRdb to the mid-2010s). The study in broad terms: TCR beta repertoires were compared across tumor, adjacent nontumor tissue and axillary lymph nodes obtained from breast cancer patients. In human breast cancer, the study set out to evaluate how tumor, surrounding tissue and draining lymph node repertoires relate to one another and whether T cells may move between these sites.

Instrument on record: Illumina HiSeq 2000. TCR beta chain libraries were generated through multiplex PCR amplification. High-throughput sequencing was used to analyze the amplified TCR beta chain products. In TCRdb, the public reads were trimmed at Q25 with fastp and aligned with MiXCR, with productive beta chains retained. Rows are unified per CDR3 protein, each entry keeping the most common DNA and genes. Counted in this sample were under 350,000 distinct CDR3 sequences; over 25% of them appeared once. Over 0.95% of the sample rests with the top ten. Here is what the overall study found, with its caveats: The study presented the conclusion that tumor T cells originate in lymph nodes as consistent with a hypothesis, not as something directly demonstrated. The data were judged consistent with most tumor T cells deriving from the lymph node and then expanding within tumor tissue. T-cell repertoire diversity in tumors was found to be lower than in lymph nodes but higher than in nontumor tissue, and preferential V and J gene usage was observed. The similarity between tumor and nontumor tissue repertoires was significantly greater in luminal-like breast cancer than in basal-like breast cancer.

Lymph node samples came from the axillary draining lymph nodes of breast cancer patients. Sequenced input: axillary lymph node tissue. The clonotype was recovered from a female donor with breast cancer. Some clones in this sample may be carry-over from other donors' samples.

The CDR3 has the sequence CASSRMPGLANEQFF. The nucleotide sequence is given as TGTGCCAGCAGCAGAATGCCGGGACTAGCGAATGAGCAGTTCTTC. Recombination joined TRBV25-1 with TRBJ2-1, with TRBD2 matching 10 junction bases. V loses 6 bases at its end and J loses 7 bases; junction bases beyond the gene matches: 9. The CDR3 holds 15 amino acids from the cysteine to the phenylalanine. The CDR3 DNA has 45 bases and is translated from base 1. From a lookup of the germline V gene, CDR1 and CDR2 are MGHDK and SYGVNS. Here the CDR3 is joined to the reference TRBV25-1 and TRBJ2-1 genes, and the full variable domain is: EADIYQTPRYLVIGTGKKITLECSQTMGHDKMYWYQQDPGMELHLIHYSYGVNSTEKGDLSSESTVSRIRTEHFPLTLESARPSHTSQYLCASSRMPGLANEQFFGPGTRLTVL.